This T cell receptor beta chain was found in a study of cytomegalovirus exposure and HLA in healthy donors. General study points: Most sequenced TCRs were rare (though some public TCRs occurred in many donors). A few of the chains that were CMV-associated were confirmed in vitro to be specific for CMV antigens.

Clones were sequenced by immunoSEQ multiplex PCR, and TCRdb holds only the in-frame ones, with some missing. This table holds 130,000 or so clones, roughly 90% found once. The CDR3 is 14 amino acids. Germline CDR1 MNHNS, CDR2 SASEGT. The V end was cut by 1 base, the J end by 4 bases, with 10 bases between. With regard to this clone: The antigen is undetermined.

V usage is TRBV6-1 and J usage is TRBJ1-2; TRBD1 is a possible D gene (6 bases). Sequenced input: PBMCs. The clonotype was recovered from a woman younger than 30 in good health and CMV-seronegative. CDR3 loop: CASSEGPGAYGYTF. CDR3 DNA: TGTGCCAGCAGTGAAGGGCCAGGGGCCTATGGCTACACCTTC.